This T cell receptor beta chain was captured in a study of CD8 T cells in ankylosing spondylitis. The CDR3 has 14 residues. Germline V gives CDR1 SGHNT, CDR2 YYREEE (reference sequence). V lost 4 bases to trimming and J lost 5 bases, with 16 bases between them. TCRdb independently ran MiXCR on the 5' RACE reads; one entry per CDR3 protein. The data show approximately 100,000 distinct CDR3 sequences, around 24% seen once. A remark on this clonotype: What it binds is not known.

Study-level points and caveats: A motif of fewer than ten highly homologous TCR beta variants was seen as apparently characteristic of ankylosing spondylitis blood.

This TCR was recovered from a male donor with ankylosing spondylitis. The sequencing sample was made of synovial fluid, either unsorted or a sorted T cell fraction (not recorded which). The J gene is TRBJ2-7, the V gene TRBV5-4, with a tentative D call TRBD2 (5 bases). The CDR3: CASSAGPPRDEQYV. The DNA for the CDR3 is TGTGCCAGCAGCGCGGGCCCACCAAGGGACGAGCAGTACGTC.